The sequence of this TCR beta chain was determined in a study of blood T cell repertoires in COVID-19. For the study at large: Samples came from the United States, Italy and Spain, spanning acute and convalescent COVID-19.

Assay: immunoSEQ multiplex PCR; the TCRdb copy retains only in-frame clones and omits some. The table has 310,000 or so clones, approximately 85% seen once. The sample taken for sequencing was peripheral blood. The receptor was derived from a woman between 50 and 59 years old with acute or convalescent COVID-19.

The CDR3 loop reads CASKGLAGSYEQYF. The DNA for the CDR3 is TGTGCCAGCAAAGGACTAGCGGGTTCCTACGAGCAGTACTTC. The chain recombines TRBV27 with TRBJ2-7; 11 nucleotides agree with TRBD2. Trimming removed 7 bases from V and 1 base from J; junction bases left unmatched: 3. Germline V lookup: CDR1 MNHEY, CDR2 SMNVEV (reference sequence). The CDR3 loop spans 14 amino acids.